These 9 T cell receptor beta chains share one sample of origin, sequenced in a study of blood T cell repertoires in COVID-19. Sequencing was performed with immunoSEQ multiplex PCR; in TCRdb, only in-frame clones are kept and a portion is missing. Here the sample spans around 55,000 clones, just under 90% being singletons. The source material was peripheral blood. The receptors originated from a man aged 55 to 70 with acute or convalescent COVID-19.

The rearrangement uses TRBV6-2 or TRBV6-3 and TRBJ2-7, with TRBD2 matching over 12 bases. The CDR3 covers 15 residues. The junction had 7 bases not matched to a gene; V was cut back by 4 bases and J by 6 bases. Germline V lookup: CDR1 MNHEY, CDR2 SVGEGT. This CDR3 is CASSSSSGRAVEQYF. For the CDR3, the DNA is TGTGCCAGCAGTTCATCTAGCGGGAGGGCCGTCGAGCAGTACTTC.

V gene TRBV28 combines with J gene TRBJ2-6; no clear D. CDR1 is MDHEN and CDR2 is SYDVKM in the germline V gene. The V end lost 2 bases, the J end lost 0 bases, and 8 bases lay between the germline ends. The CDR3 has 16 amino acids. The CDR3 bases are TGTGCCAGCAGTTTAATCGGAGTCTCTGGGGCCAACGTCCTGACTTTC. Amino acid sequence: CASSLIGVSGANVLTF.

The chain recombines TRBV4-1 with TRBJ1-1; 7 bases fit TRBD1. This CDR3 spans 15 amino acids. Germline V gene sequence: CDR1 MGHRA, CDR2 YSYEKL. Losses at the gene ends were 3 bases for V and 3 bases for J; bases not matched to a gene: 7. The CDR3 loop is CASSQGQPEDTEAFF. DNA for the CDR3: TGCGCCAGCAGCCAGGGACAGCCCGAGGACACTGAAGCTTTCTTT.

The J gene is TRBJ2-5, the V gene TRBV7-9; TRBD2 aligns across 7 bases. In germline, CDR1 is SEHNR, CDR2 FQNEAQ (reference sequence). V gave up 2 bases and J gave up 1 base; unmatched junction bases: 10. The CDR3 extends over 17 amino acids. CDR3 protein: CASSLSALAVSQETQYF. CDR3 sequence (DNA): TGTGCCAGCAGCTTATCAGCCCTAGCGGTGAGCCAAGAGACCCAGTACTTC.

The V and J genes are TRBV5-8 and TRBJ2-7; 7 bases map to TRBD1. Germline values: CDR1 SGHTS, CDR2 YDEGEE. J lost 3 bases, V lost 4 bases, and 4 bases had no gene match. CDR3 length: 13 amino acids. In DNA form, the CDR3 reads TGTGCCAGCAGCCCACAGGGGTTCTACGAGCAGTACTTC. This encodes CASSPQGFYEQYF.

V usage is TRBV5-1 and J usage is TRBJ2-2, with 12 bases aligning to TRBD1. V trimming: 2 bases; J trimming: 4 bases; junction bases outside the gene matches: 6. In germline, CDR1 is SGHRS, CDR2 YFSETQ. The CDR3 length is 17 residues. This CDR3 reads CASSLAGQGAITGELFF. Written as DNA, the CDR3 is TGCGCCAGCAGCTTAGCGGGACAGGGGGCGATCACCGGGGAGCTGTTTTTT.

The J gene is TRBJ2-4, the V gene TRBV5-1; the D gene is possibly TRBD2 (5 bases). CDR1 is SGHRS, CDR2 YFSETQ, per germline. The CDR3 loop spans 16 amino acids. V was clipped by 0 bases and J by 0 bases, with 10 bases between them. CDR3 DNA: TGCGCCAGCAGCTTGGCGGAAGGACTAGCCAAAAACATTCAGTACTTC. This encodes CASSLAEGLAKNIQYF.

The gene calls are TRBV19 and TRBJ1-4, with no clear D. CDR1 is LNHDA and CDR2 is SQIVND in the germline V gene (reference sequence). Trimming cost V 6 bases and J 11 bases, with 25 bases left between them. CDR3 length equals 16 residues. The CDR3 DNA reads TGTGCCAGTAGCAAAATAGCTCAGTCGGCCGGTTTGAAACTGTTTTTT. Its translation is CASSKIAQSAGLKLFF.

V gene TRBV28 combines with J gene TRBJ2-2; 9 bases align to TRBD1. CDR3 length: 15 residues. V trimming: 1 base; J trimming: 6 bases; junction bases outside the gene matches: 3. CDR1 is MDHEN and CDR2 is SYDVKM in the germline V gene. The CDR3 loop reads CASSLSRTGAGELFF. In nucleotides, the CDR3 is TGTGCCAGCAGTTTATCCCGGACAGGGGCCGGGGAGCTGTTTTTT.